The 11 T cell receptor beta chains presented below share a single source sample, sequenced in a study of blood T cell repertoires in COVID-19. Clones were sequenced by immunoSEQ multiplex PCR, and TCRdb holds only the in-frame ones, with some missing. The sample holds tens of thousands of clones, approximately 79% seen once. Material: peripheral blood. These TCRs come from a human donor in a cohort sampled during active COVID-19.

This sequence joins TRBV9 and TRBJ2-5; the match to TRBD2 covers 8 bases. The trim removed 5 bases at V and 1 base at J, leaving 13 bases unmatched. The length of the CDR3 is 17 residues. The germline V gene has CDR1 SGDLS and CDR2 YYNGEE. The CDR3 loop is CASSPTGRAARQETQYF. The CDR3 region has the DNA TGTGCCAGCAGTCCCACCGGGAGGGCCGCTCGCCAAGAGACCCAGTACTTC.

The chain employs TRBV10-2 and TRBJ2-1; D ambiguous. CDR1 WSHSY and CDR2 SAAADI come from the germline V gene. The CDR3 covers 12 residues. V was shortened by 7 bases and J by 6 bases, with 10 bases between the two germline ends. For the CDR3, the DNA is TGCGCCAGCACCTACGGTAGCAATGAGCAGTTCTTC. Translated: CASTYGSNEQFF.

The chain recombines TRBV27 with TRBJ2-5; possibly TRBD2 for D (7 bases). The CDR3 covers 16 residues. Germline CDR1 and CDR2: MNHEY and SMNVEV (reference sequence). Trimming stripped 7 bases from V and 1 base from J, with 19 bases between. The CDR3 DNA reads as TGTGCCAGCACCAGAAGGGGGGGCAGGGGCCAAGAGACCCAGTACTTC. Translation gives CASTRRGGRGQETQYF.

CDR3 sequence (DNA): TGTGCCAGCAGCTTGGGGGGGCATAGCAATCAGCCCCAGCATTTT. Translation: CASSLGGHSNQPQHF. This sequence joins TRBV7-2 and TRBJ1-5, with D maybe TRBD1 (6 bases). Germline V CDR1 and CDR2: SGHTA, FQGNSA. Trimming removed 3 bases from V and 0 bases from J, with 9 bases in between. This CDR3 has 15 residues.

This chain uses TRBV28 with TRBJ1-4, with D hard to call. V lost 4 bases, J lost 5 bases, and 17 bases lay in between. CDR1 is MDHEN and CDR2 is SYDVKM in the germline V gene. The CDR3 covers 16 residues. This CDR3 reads CASSSNDRELNEKLFF. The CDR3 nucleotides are TGTGCCAGCAGTTCAAACGACCGGGAGCTAAATGAAAAACTGTTTTTT. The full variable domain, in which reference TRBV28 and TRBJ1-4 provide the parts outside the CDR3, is DVKVTQSSRYLVKRTGEKVFLECVQDMDHENMFWYRQDPGLGLRLIYFSYDVKMKEKGDIPEGYSVSREKKERFSLILESASTNQTSMYLCASSSNDRELNEKLFFGSGTQLSVL.

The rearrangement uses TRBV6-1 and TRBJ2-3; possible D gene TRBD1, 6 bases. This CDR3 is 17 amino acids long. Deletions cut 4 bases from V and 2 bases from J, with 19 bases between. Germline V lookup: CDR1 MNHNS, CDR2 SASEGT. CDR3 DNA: TGTGCCAGCAGTGGCCCTGTGAGTGGGGGCCTCACAGATACGCAGTATTTT. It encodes CASSGPVSGGLTDTQYF.

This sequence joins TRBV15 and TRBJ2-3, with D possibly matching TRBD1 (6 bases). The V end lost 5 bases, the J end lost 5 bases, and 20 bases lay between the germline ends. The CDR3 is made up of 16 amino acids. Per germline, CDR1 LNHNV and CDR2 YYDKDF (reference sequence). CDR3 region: CATSDEGQLGVDTQYF. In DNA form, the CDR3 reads TGTGCCACCAGCGACGAAGGACAGTTAGGGGTAGATACGCAGTATTTT.

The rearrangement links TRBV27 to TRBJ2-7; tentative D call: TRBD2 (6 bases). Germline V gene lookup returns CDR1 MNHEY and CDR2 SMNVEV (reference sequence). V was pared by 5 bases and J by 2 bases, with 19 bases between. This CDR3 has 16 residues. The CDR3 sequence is CASSRRGGAGPYEQYF. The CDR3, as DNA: TGTGCCAGCAGTCGTCGTGGAGGGGCAGGCCCCTACGAGCAGTACTTC.

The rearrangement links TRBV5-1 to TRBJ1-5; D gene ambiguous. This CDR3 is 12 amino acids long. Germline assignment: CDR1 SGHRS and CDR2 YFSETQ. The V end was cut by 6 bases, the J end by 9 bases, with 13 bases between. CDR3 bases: TGCGCCAGCAAGCGGGAAGTTTCGCCCCAGCATTTT. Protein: CASKREVSPQHF.

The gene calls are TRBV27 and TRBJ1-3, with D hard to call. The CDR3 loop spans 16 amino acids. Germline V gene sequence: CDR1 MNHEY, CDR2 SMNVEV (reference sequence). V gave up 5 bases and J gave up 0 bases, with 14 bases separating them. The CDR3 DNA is TGTGCCAGCAGTCTCCGGGGTACGGCCTCTGGAAACACCATATATTTT. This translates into CASSLRGTASGNTIYF.

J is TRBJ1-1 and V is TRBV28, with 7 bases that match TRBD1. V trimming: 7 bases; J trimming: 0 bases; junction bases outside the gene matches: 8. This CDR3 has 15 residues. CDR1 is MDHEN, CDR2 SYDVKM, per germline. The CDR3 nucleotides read TGTGCCAGCACTCGGACAGGTATTATGAACACTGAAGCTTTCTTT. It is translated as CASTRTGIMNTEAFF.